The rows below give T cell receptor beta chains drawn from one sample of a study of identical twins. MiXCR, applied by TCRdb to the 5' RACE reads, yields one record per CDR3 protein. The table shows approximately 1.8 million distinct CDR3 sequences, with about 30% occurring only once. The sample consisted of cord blood. The receptors come from a newborn girl in good health. Each CDR3 is given with its conserved first and last residue. The D gene is left open where the match is weak. A clone size is listed for some rows: how often the clone was seen (once, few, many), or a class if it is expanded.

CDR3nt: TGCGCCAGCAGCCAAGATGGCGGGGTAACCAAAAACATTCAGTACTTC
CDR3aa: CASSQDGGVTKNIQYF
d_gene: -
abundance: -
v_gene: TRBV4-1
j_gene: TRBJ2-4

CDR3nt: TGTGCCAGCAGCCTCTTACGGGGTGGCCCCTCCTACAATGAGCAGTTCTTC
CDR3aa: CASSLLRGGPSYNEQFF
d_gene: -
abundance: few
v_gene: TRBV14
j_gene: TRBJ2-1

CDR3nt: TGTGCCGCCTCTGGGGGGAGCAATCAGCCCCAGCATTTT
CDR3aa: CAASGGSNQPQHF
d_gene: -
abundance: -
v_gene: TRBV21-1
j_gene: TRBJ1-5

CDR3nt: TGCAGTGCCAGCCCGGGAGTAGGATATGGCTACACCTTC
CDR3aa: CSASPGVGYGYTF
d_gene: -
abundance: many
v_gene: TRBV20-1
j_gene: TRBJ1-2

CDR3nt: TGTGCCAGCAGCTCCGTCTTGAGACAGGGATTCGACGAGCAGTACTTC
CDR3aa: CASSSVLRQGFDEQYF
d_gene: TRBD1
abundance: -
v_gene: TRBV7-2
j_gene: TRBJ2-7

CDR3nt: TGCAGTGCTACAGGGAGCTCTGGGGCCAACGTCCTGACTTTC
CDR3aa: CSATGSSGANVLTF
d_gene: -
abundance: few
v_gene: TRBV20-1
j_gene: TRBJ2-6

CDR3nt: TGTGCCAGCAAAACACAGGGGGCAGGCAATGAGCAGTTCTTC
CDR3aa: CASKTQGAGNEQFF
d_gene: TRBD1
abundance: few
v_gene: TRBV12-3/TRBV12-4
j_gene: TRBJ2-1

CDR3nt: TGCGCCAGCAGTGACCGCGACAGGGGGGGGTACTACGAGCAGTACTTC
CDR3aa: CASSDRDRGGYYEQYF
d_gene: TRBD1
abundance: -
v_gene: TRBV10-2
j_gene: TRBJ2-7

CDR3nt: TGTGCCAGCAGCTTAACCAGGGATGACTATGGCTACACCTTC
CDR3aa: CASSLTRDDYGYTF
d_gene: -
abundance: few
v_gene: TRBV7-2
j_gene: TRBJ1-2

CDR3nt: TGTGCCAGCAAGGCAGGGTCCCTTGAGACCCAGTACTTC
CDR3aa: CASKAGSLETQYF
d_gene: -
abundance: -
v_gene: TRBV2
j_gene: TRBJ2-5

CDR3nt: TGTGCCAGCAGCCAAGAATGGGGGGGGACTTTCCAGTACTTC
CDR3aa: CASSQEWGGTFQYF
d_gene: TRBD2
abundance: few
v_gene: TRBV3-1
j_gene: TRBJ2-7

CDR3nt: TGTGCCAGCAGTTCCCTGCCTCCACAGAGCTCCTACAATGAGCAGTTCTTC
CDR3aa: CASSSLPPQSSYNEQFF
d_gene: -
abundance: few
v_gene: TRBV27
j_gene: TRBJ2-1

CDR3nt: TGCAGTGCTAGACTATCCGACTACAATGAGCAGTTCTTC
CDR3aa: CSARLSDYNEQFF
d_gene: -
abundance: many
v_gene: TRBV20-1
j_gene: TRBJ2-1

CDR3nt: TGTGCCACCAGCCCGGGGGAGACCCAGTACTTC
CDR3aa: CATSPGETQYF
d_gene: -
abundance: -
v_gene: TRBV7-6
j_gene: TRBJ2-5

CDR3nt: TGCAGTGCTAGTTATCCGACAGGGCGATCCTACGAGCAGTACTTC
CDR3aa: CSASYPTGRSYEQYF
d_gene: TRBD1
abundance: few
v_gene: TRBV20-1
j_gene: TRBJ2-7

CDR3nt: TGCGCCAGCAGCGTAGGACAGGGGGCAAGTTCACCCCTCCACTTT
CDR3aa: CASSVGQGASSPLHF
d_gene: TRBD1
abundance: few
v_gene: TRBV5-1
j_gene: TRBJ1-6

CDR3nt: TGTGCCAGCAGTGAATCGGTAGCACCTCACGAGCAGTACTTC
CDR3aa: CASSESVAPHEQYF
d_gene: -
abundance: few
v_gene: TRBV25-1
j_gene: TRBJ2-7

CDR3nt: TGCAGTGGCCGGGACAGGGCTTATGGCTACACCTTC
CDR3aa: CSGRDRAYGYTF
d_gene: TRBD1
abundance: few
v_gene: TRBV20-1
j_gene: TRBJ1-2

CDR3nt: TGTGCCAGCAAGGACACGGCCTACAATGAGCAGTACTTC
CDR3aa: CASKDTAYNEQYF
d_gene: -
abundance: -
v_gene: TRBV25-1
j_gene: TRBJ2-7

CDR3nt: TGTGCCAGCAGCCCTACGACTAGCGGGGGCGATGAGCAGTTCTTC
CDR3aa: CASSPTTSGGDEQFF
d_gene: TRBD2
abundance: few
v_gene: TRBV13
j_gene: TRBJ2-1

CDR3nt: TGTGCCAGCAGCTCCATTTTACTAGCGGAGGGGAATACGCAGTATTTT
CDR3aa: CASSSILLAEGNTQYF
d_gene: TRBD2
abundance: few
v_gene: TRBV7-2
j_gene: TRBJ2-3

CDR3nt: TGTGCCAGCAGCTTGGAAGACCCGAGGAGCAACTATGGCTACACCTTC
CDR3aa: CASSLEDPRSNYGYTF
d_gene: -
abundance: -
v_gene: TRBV5-5
j_gene: TRBJ1-2

CDR3nt: TGTGCCAGCAGGCTAAGGGGACTAGCGGGAGTCTACGAGCAGTACTTC
CDR3aa: CASRLRGLAGVYEQYF
d_gene: TRBD2
abundance: few
v_gene: TRBV28
j_gene: TRBJ2-7

CDR3nt: TGTGCCTGGGAGGGTGGTTCTCGGGACAATGAGCAGTTCTTC
CDR3aa: CAWEGGSRDNEQFF
d_gene: -
abundance: -
v_gene: TRBV30
j_gene: TRBJ2-1

CDR3nt: TGCGCCAGCAGCCAGGTACAGGGGGACTACGAGCAGTACTTC
CDR3aa: CASSQVQGDYEQYF
d_gene: TRBD1
abundance: -
v_gene: TRBV4-1
j_gene: TRBJ2-7

CDR3nt: TGCAGCGCACTGAGACTAGCTAGGGGGGCAGATACGCAGTATTTT
CDR3aa: CSALRLARGADTQYF
d_gene: -
abundance: once
v_gene: TRBV29-1
j_gene: TRBJ2-3

CDR3nt: TGCAGTGCGGGGCAGAGACTAGCGGGGACCATAGCCAAAAACATTCAGTACTTC
CDR3aa: CSAGQRLAGTIAKNIQYF
d_gene: TRBD2
abundance: -
v_gene: TRBV20-1
j_gene: TRBJ2-4

CDR3nt: TGCAGTGCTAGAGTACGGGGATCCTATAATTCACCCCTCCACTTT
CDR3aa: CSARVRGSYNSPLHF
d_gene: -
abundance: few
v_gene: TRBV20-1
j_gene: TRBJ1-6

CDR3nt: TGTGCCACCAGTGATTTGGGCGGGAGGCCGAACACCGGGGAGCTGTTTTTT
CDR3aa: CATSDLGGRPNTGELFF
d_gene: TRBD2
abundance: -
v_gene: TRBV24-1
j_gene: TRBJ2-2

CDR3nt: TGTGCCAGCACTCCGACTAGCGGGGGTGCAGATACGCAGTATTTT
CDR3aa: CASTPTSGGADTQYF
d_gene: TRBD2
abundance: many
v_gene: TRBV12-3/TRBV12-4
j_gene: TRBJ2-3

CDR3nt: TGTGCCAGCAGCCCGGGGGGCAGGGGCAATCAGCCCCAGCATTTT
CDR3aa: CASSPGGRGNQPQHF
d_gene: -
abundance: -
v_gene: TRBV27
j_gene: TRBJ1-5

CDR3nt: TGTGCCAGCAGCCAAGATGACCTCAGTACATCGGGAGCAACTAATGAAAAACTGTTTTTT
CDR3aa: CASSQDDLSTSGATNEKLFF
d_gene: -
abundance: -
v_gene: TRBV4-2
j_gene: TRBJ1-4

CDR3nt: TGTGCCAGCAGGAGGGGACTAGCGCCTTCCTACAATGAGCAGTTCTTC
CDR3aa: CASRRGLAPSYNEQFF
d_gene: TRBD2
abundance: few
v_gene: TRBV2
j_gene: TRBJ2-1